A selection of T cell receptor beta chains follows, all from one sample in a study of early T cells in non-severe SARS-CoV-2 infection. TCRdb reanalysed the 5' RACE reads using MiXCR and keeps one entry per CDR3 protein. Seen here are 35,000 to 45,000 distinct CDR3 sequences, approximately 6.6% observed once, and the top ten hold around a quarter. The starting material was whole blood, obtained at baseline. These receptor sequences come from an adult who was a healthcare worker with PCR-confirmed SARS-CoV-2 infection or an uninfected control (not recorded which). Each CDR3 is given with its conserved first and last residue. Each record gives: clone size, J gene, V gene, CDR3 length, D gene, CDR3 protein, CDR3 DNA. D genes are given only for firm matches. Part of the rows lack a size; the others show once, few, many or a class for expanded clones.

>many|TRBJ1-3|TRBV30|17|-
CAWSVGGPGASGNTIYF
TGTGCCTGGAGTGTGGGGGGCCCGGGGGCCTCTGGAAACACCATATATTTT
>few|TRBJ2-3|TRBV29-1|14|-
CSVDKIRGTDTQYF
TGCAGCGTTGATAAGATCCGAGGCACAGATACGCAGTATTTT
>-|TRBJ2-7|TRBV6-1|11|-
CASTGIYEQYF
TGTGCCAGCACCGGGATTTACGAGCAGTACTTC
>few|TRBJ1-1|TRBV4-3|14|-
CASSQDLWNTEAFF
TGCGCCAGCAGCCAAGATCTTTGGAACACTGAAGCTTTCTTT
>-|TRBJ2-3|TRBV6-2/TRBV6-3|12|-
CASLRRGDTQYF
TGTGCCAGCCTACGCCGCGGTGATACGCAGTATTTT
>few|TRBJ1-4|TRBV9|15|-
CASSVSVQSNEKLFF
TGTGCCAGCAGCGTCTCGGTCCAGTCTAATGAAAAACTGTTTTTT
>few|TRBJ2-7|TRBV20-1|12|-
CSANNLGDEQYF
TGCAGTGCTAACAATTTGGGGGACGAGCAGTACTTC
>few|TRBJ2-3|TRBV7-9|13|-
CASSPLSRDTQYF
TGTGCCAGCAGCCCCTTAAGTAGAGATACGCAGTATTTT
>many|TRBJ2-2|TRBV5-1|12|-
CASRRNTGELFF
TGCGCCTCGCGGCGGAACACCGGGGAGCTGTTTTTT
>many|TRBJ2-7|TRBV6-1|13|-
CASEGGATYEQYF
TGTGCCAGTGAGGGCGGGGCCACCTACGAGCAGTACTTC
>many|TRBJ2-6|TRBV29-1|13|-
CSVVPAGANVLTF
TGCAGCGTTGTCCCTGCCGGGGCCAACGTCCTGACTTTC
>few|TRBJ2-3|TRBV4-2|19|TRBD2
CASSQDELAVGLGTDTQYF
TGTGCCAGCAGCCAAGATGAGCTAGCGGTGGGTCTGGGCACAGATACGCAGTATTTT
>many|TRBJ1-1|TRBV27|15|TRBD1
CASSSGQGLNTEAFF
TGTGCCAGCAGTTCCGGACAGGGCCTGAACACTGAAGCTTTCTTT
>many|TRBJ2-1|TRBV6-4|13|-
CASSDSNYNEQFF
TGTGCCAGCAGTGACTCGAACTACAATGAGCAGTTCTTC
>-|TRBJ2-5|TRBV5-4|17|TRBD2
CASSPGTSGSRKETQYF
TGTGCCAGCAGCCCAGGGACTAGTGGGTCGAGGAAGGAGACCCAGTACTTC
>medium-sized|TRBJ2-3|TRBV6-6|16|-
CASKARRGLSTDTQYF
TGTGCCTCCAAAGCTCGACGCGGGTTGAGCACAGATACGCAGTATTTT
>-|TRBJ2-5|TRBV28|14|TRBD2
CASSLSGEGETQYF
TGTGCCAGCAGCCTCTCGGGGGAGGGGGAGACCCAGTACTTC
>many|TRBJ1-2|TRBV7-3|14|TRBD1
CASSLDRGNYGYTF
TGTGCCAGCAGCTTAGACAGGGGGAACTATGGCTACACCTTC
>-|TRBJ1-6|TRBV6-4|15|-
CASSDGPEPNSPLHF
TGTGCCAGCAGTGACGGTCCTGAGCCAAATTCACCCCTCCACTTT
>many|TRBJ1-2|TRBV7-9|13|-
CASSLTPNYGYTF
TGTGCCAGCAGCCTTACACCTAACTATGGCTACACCTTC
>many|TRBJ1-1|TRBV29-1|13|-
CSALRAFDTEAFF
TGCAGCGCTCTGCGGGCCTTCGACACTGAAGCTTTCTTT
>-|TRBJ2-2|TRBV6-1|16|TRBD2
CASSEWASGHTGELFF
TGTGCCAGCAGTGAATGGGCTAGCGGCCACACCGGGGAGCTGTTTTTT
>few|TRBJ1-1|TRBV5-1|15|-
CASSLGSGLDTEAFF
TGCGCCAGCAGCTTGGGATCGGGTTTGGACACTGAAGCTTTCTTT
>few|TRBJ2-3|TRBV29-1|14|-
CSVSQGGETDTQYF
TGCAGCGTCTCACAGGGAGGGGAGACAGATACGCAGTATTTT
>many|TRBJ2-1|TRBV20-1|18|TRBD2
CSAHKGTSGTNSYNEQFF
TGCAGTGCCCACAAAGGGACTAGCGGGACCAACTCCTACAATGAGCAGTTCTTC
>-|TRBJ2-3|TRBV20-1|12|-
CSAKGSTDTQYF
TGCAGTGCGAAGGGGAGCACAGATACGCAGTATTTT
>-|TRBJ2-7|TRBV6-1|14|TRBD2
CASRIAGGAYEQYF
TGTGCCAGCAGAATAGCGGGAGGGGCCTACGAGCAGTACTTC
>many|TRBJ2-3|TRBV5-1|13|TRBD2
CASSAGVPDTQYF
TGCGCCAGCAGCGCGGGAGTGCCAGATACGCAGTATTTT
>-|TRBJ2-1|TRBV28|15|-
CASSLPPPVGNEQFF
TGTGCCAGCAGTCTCCCTCCACCGGTGGGCAATGAGCAGTTCTTC
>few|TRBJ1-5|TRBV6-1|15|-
CASSEARTARSSQHF
TGTGCCAGCAGTGAAGCCAGGACAGCCCGCTCGTCCCAGCATTTT
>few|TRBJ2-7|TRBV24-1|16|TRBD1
CATSGPGQGSPYEQYF
TGTGCCACCAGTGGCCCGGGACAGGGGAGTCCTTACGAGCAGTACTTC
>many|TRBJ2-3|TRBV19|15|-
CASNPARGGADTQYF
TGTGCCAGTAATCCAGCGCGAGGAGGGGCAGATACGCAGTATTTT
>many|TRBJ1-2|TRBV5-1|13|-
CASSLDTGEGYTF
TGCGCCAGCAGCTTGGATACTGGGGAAGGCTACACCTTC
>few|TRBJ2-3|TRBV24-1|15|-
CATSDSDGSTDTQYF
TGTGCCACCAGTGACTCGGACGGCTCCACAGATACGCAGTATTTT
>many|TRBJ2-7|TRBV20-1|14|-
CSARDEGFSSGGYF
TGCAGTGCTAGAGATGAGGGATTCTCATCCGGGGGGTACTTC
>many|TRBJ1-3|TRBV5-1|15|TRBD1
CASSPARGLGNTIYF
TGCGCCAGCAGCCCGGCGAGGGGGCTCGGAAACACCATATATTTT
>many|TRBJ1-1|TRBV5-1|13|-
CASSSLAATEAFF
TGCGCCAGCAGCTCTTTAGCCGCGACTGAAGCTTTCTTT
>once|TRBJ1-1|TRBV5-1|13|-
CASTLVEGTEAFF
TGCGCCAGCACCTTGGTGGAGGGTACTGAAGCTTTCTTT
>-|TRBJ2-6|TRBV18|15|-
CASSPAGTGANVLTF
TGTGCCAGCTCACCAGCAGGGACTGGGGCCAACGTCCTGACTTTC
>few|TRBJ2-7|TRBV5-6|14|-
CASSLGPSLYEQYF
TGTGCCAGCAGCTTGGGACCGTCCCTCTACGAGCAGTACTTC
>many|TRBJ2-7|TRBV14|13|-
CASSPGLGGEQYF
TGTGCCAGCAGCCCCGGCCTCGGTGGCGAGCAGTACTTC
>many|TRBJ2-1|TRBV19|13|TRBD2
CASTSGFTNEQFF
TGTGCCAGTACTAGCGGGTTTACCAATGAGCAGTTCTTC
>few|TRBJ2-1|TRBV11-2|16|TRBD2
CASSLVGGRDYNEQFF
TGTGCCAGCAGCTTAGTGGGCGGGAGAGACTACAATGAGCAGTTCTTC
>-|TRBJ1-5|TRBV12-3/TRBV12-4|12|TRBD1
CASSLGDREFHF
TGTGCCAGCAGTTTGGGGGACAGGGAATTTCATTTT
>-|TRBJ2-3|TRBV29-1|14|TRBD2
CSVVGLAETDTQYF
TGCAGCGTTGTGGGACTAGCGGAAACAGATACGCAGTATTTT
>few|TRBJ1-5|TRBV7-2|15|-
CASSPDGRSNQPQHF
TGTGCCAGCAGCCCGGACGGCAGGAGCAATCAGCCCCAGCATTTT
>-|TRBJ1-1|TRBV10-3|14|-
CAIRRDTLNTEAFF
TGTGCCATCAGACGGGACACTTTGAACACTGAAGCTTTCTTT
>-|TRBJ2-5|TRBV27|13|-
CASNQVGQETQYF
TGTGCCAGCAACCAGGTGGGACAAGAGACCCAGTACTTC
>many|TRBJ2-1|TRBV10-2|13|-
CASSWDQYNEQFF
TGCGCCAGCAGCTGGGACCAATACAATGAGCAGTTCTTC
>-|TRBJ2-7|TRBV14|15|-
CASSQENRASYEQYF
TGTGCCAGCAGCCAAGAAAACAGGGCCAGCTACGAGCAGTACTTC